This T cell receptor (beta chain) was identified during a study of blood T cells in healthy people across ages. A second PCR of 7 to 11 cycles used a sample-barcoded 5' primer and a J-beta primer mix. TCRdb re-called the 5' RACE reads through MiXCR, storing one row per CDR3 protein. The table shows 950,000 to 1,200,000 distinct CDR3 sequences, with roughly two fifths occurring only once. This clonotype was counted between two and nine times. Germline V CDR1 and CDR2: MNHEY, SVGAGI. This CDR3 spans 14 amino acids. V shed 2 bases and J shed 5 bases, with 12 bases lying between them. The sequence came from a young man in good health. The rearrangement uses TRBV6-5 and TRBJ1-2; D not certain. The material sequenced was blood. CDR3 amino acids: CASSYQPGLYGYTF. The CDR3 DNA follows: TGTGCCAGCAGTTACCAACCGGGATTATATGGCTACACCTTC.